A selection of T cell receptor beta chains follows, all from one sample in a study of beta chain features in type 1 diabetes. The protocol was immunoSEQ multiplex PCR, while the TCRdb copy is restricted to in-frame clones and leaves out a portion. This sample carries a few hundred thousand clones, roughly 10% of them seen once, and the ten largest clones take roughly 1.4%. Sequenced material: central memory CD4+ T cells from blood. These receptors were obtained from a man aged 18 to 30 in good health. Each CDR3 is given with its conserved first and last residue. Each record gives: clone size, D gene, J gene, V gene, CDR3 protein, CDR3 DNA. The D gene is left open where the match is weak. The listing skips clone size in some rows; elsewhere it reads once, few, many or a size class.

clone size: NA
D gene: NA
J gene: TRBJ2-2
V gene: TRBV30
CDR3 protein: CAWSRVVTGELFF
CDR3 DNA: TGTGCCTGGAGCAGGGTAGTAACCGGGGAGCTGTTTTTT

clone size: once
D gene: NA
J gene: TRBJ2-5
V gene: TRBV6-1
CDR3 protein: CASSVDKETQYF
CDR3 DNA: TGTGCCAGCAGTGTGGATAAAGAGACCCAGTACTTC

clone size: NA
D gene: TRBD1
J gene: TRBJ2-7
V gene: TRBV19
CDR3 protein: CASSFSGTGGSYEQYF
CDR3 DNA: TGTGCCAGTAGTTTCTCCGGGACAGGGGGCTCCTACGAGCAGTACTTC

clone size: few
D gene: TRBD2
J gene: TRBJ2-1
V gene: TRBV4-3
CDR3 protein: CASSQGLAGGSTNYNEQFF
CDR3 DNA: TGCGCCAGCAGCCAGGGACTAGCGGGAGGCTCGACCAATTACAATGAGCAGTTCTTC

clone size: NA
D gene: NA
J gene: TRBJ2-5
V gene: TRBV20-1
CDR3 protein: CSAILGETQYF
CDR3 DNA: TGCAGTGCTATATTAGGGGAGACCCAGTACTTC

clone size: NA
D gene: NA
J gene: TRBJ1-5
V gene: TRBV6-5
CDR3 protein: CASSYSPGGSPQHF
CDR3 DNA: TGTGCCAGCAGTTACTCGCCGGGAGGCTCACCCCAGCATTTT

clone size: few
D gene: NA
J gene: TRBJ2-5
V gene: TRBV6-5
CDR3 protein: CASSTRDQETQYF
CDR3 DNA: TGTGCCAGCAGTACCCGGGACCAAGAGACCCAGTACTTC

clone size: NA
D gene: TRBD2
J gene: TRBJ2-1
V gene: TRBV7-6
CDR3 protein: CASSATVGGSSYNEQFF
CDR3 DNA: TGTGCCAGCAGCGCCACGGTCGGGGGGAGCTCCTACAATGAGCAGTTCTTC

clone size: many
D gene: TRBD1
J gene: TRBJ2-1
V gene: TRBV29-1
CDR3 protein: CSVVYRGQAFF
CDR3 DNA: TGCAGCGTTGTCTATCGGGGACAGGCGTTCTTC

clone size: few
D gene: NA
J gene: TRBJ1-2
V gene: TRBV30
CDR3 protein: CAQGRDYGYTF
CDR3 DNA: TGTGCCCAAGGGAGGGACTATGGCTACACCTTC

clone size: few
D gene: TRBD2
J gene: TRBJ2-1
V gene: TRBV6-6
CDR3 protein: CASSVPGTSDEQFF
CDR3 DNA: TGTGCCAGCAGTGTTCCTGGGACTAGCGATGAGCAGTTCTTC

clone size: NA
D gene: NA
J gene: TRBJ2-4
V gene: TRBV4-1
CDR3 protein: CASSQEGIFSKNIQYF
CDR3 DNA: TGCGCCAGCAGCCAAGAAGGGATATTTTCTAAAAACATTCAGTACTTC

clone size: once
D gene: TRBD2
J gene: TRBJ2-1
V gene: TRBV10-3
CDR3 protein: CAISPGTSRNEQFF
CDR3 DNA: TGTGCCATCAGCCCCGGGACTAGTCGCAATGAGCAGTTCTTC